This TCR beta chain derives from a study of shared clonotypes between healthy human individuals. General study results and limits: In contrast to clonotypes shared by all four donors, non-shared clonotypes had lower generation probabilities. What naive subsets generally showed was a larger estimated richness than memory subsets showed.

Comment on this clone: Its matching antigen is unknown.

At a deep level, the assay was run. In the authors' methods: ImmunoSEQ output held junction-only sequences without quality scores, so filtering differed. The assay was immunoSEQ multiplex PCR, and TCRdb's table has in-frame clones only and misses some. D and trimming come from the DNA, and the V and J calls and clone size come from that table. The sample shows fewer than 3 million clones, less than 95% of them seen only once. J was trimmed by 5 bases and V by 2 bases; bases with no gene match: 7. The CDR3 is 14 amino acids. Germline CDR1 and CDR2: SGHRS and YFSETQ. The receptor was isolated from a man aged 18 to 35 in good health. Some clones in this sample may be carry-over from other donors' samples. The chain combines TRBV5-1 with TRBJ2-7; 7 bases are shared with TRBD2. Sequenced: naive CD4+ T cells from PBMCs. Subset denoted: CD45RA+ positively selected. The CDR3 nucleotides read TGCGCCAGCAGCTTACCTACTGCGGGAGACGAGCAGTACTTC. As protein: CASSLPTAGDEQYF.